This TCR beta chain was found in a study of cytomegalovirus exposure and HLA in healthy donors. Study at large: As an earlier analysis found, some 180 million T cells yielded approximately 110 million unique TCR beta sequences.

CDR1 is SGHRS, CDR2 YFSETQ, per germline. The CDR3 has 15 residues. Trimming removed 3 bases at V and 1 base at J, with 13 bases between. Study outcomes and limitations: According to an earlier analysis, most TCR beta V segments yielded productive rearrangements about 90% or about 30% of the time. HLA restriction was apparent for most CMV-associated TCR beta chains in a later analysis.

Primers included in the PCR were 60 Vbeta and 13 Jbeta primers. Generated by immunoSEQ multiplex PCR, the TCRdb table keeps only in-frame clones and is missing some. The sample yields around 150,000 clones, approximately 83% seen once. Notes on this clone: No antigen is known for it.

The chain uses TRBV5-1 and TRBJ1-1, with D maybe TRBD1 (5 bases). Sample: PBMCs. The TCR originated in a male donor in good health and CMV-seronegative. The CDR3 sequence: CASSSVGATNTEAFF. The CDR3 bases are TGCGCCAGCAGCTCTGTTGGGGCGACGAACACTGAAGCTTTCTTT.